This TCR beta chain derives from a study of T cell repertoires in cytomegalovirus infection. Study context: Through public TCR beta signatures, both CMV infection and matching HLA type were indicated.

Study outcomes and limitations: There were HLA-C-restricted CMV-specific TCR beta clonotypes dominating the ex vivo response. Carriers of CMV and the relevant HLA type were discriminated by public TCR beta frequency.

TCRdb re-derived calls from the reads in MiXCR, one entry per CDR3 protein. The sample lists some 600,000 distinct CDR3 sequences; roughly 24% were seen once. Concerning this clonotype: What it binds is not known.

Germline V gives CDR1 SGHDT, CDR2 YYEEEE. The V end was cut by 0 bases, the J end by 8 bases, with 11 bases between. This CDR3 region has 13 residues. The specimen sequenced was CD8+ T cells from PBMCs. This rearrangement joins TRBV5-6 to TRBJ1-2; no definite D call. The clonotype comes from a human donor in good health (CMV status not recorded). Some clones in this sample may be carry-over from other donors' samples. The CDR3 DNA reads as TGTGCCAGCAGCTTGGGAGGGAATCAAGGCTACACCTTC. It yields the protein CASSLGGNQGYTF.